This TCR beta chain was found in a study of blood T cell repertoires in COVID-19. Study-wide background: T cells, B-cell-depleted T cells, or PBMCs supplied cDNA or gDNA.

Original processing notes: From reference gene primer amplification, estimates of nucleated cell counts were derived. The repertoire was sequenced with immunoSEQ multiplex PCR; TCRdb's copy has only in-frame clones and lacks some. The V and J calls and the clone size are those of that table, but D and trimming were determined from the DNA. The sample yields 220,000 or so clones, approximately 85% seen once. The ends lost 4 bases at V and 6 bases at J; junction bases unmatched: 10. Germline CDR1 reads MDHEN; CDR2 reads SYDVKM. The CDR3 is made up of 16 amino acids. The source of this sequence is a woman older than 75 with COVID-19, enrolled during active disease. Sequencing was carried out using peripheral blood. The chain employs TRBV28 and TRBJ1-1, with 11 bases lining up with TRBD1. This CDR3 reads CASSSRTGGSGAEAFF. In nucleotides, the CDR3 is TGTGCCAGCAGTTCCCGGACAGGGGGCTCGGGGGCTGAAGCTTTCTTT.